The rows below give T cell receptor beta chains drawn from one sample of a study of identical twins. TCRdb ran MiXCR on the 5' RACE reads and lists one entry per CDR3 protein. The sample yields some 600,000 distinct CDR3 sequences, around 7.4% seen once. The sample also formed part of further work on yellow fever vaccine responses in identical twins.

Sequencing input: PBMCs. These receptors all stem from a woman aged 18-30 years in good health. The CDR3 runs from the conserved cysteine through the conserved F or W. The order of the fields is V gene, J gene, D gene, clone size, CDR3 protein, CDR3 DNA. The D gene is left open where the match is weak. Size tells how often a clone was seen (once, few, many) or the class of an expanded clone, and some rows leave it out.

TRBV20-1	TRBJ1-5	-	-	CSARDGGIQPQHF	TGCAGTGCTAGAGATGGAGGGATTCAGCCCCAGCATTTT
TRBV20-1	TRBJ2-1	-	many	CSAKTGGGNEQFF	TGCAGTGCTAAGACCGGAGGGGGCAATGAGCAGTTCTTC
TRBV12-3/TRBV12-4	TRBJ2-3	-	many	CASSLVRSTDTQYF	TGTGCCAGCAGTTTGGTTCGCAGCACAGATACGCAGTATTTT
TRBV29-1	TRBJ2-7	-	few	CSVWGRGPSYEQYF	TGCAGCGTCTGGGGCAGGGGACCGTCCTACGAGCAGTACTTC
TRBV7-6	TRBJ1-6	-	few	CASGNVNSPLHF	TGTGCCAGCGGCAACGTTAATTCACCCCTCCACTTT
TRBV6-1	TRBJ2-3	TRBD2	-	CASSEIRLAGFPVDTQYF	TGTGCCAGCAGTGAGATACGTCTAGCGGGGTTCCCGGTGGATACGCAGTATTTT
TRBV28	TRBJ1-2	-	many	CASSRQMSYGYTF	TGTGCCAGCAGCCGACAGATGAGCTATGGCTACACCTTC
TRBV13	TRBJ2-5	-	few	CASSSLTSYQETQYF	TGTGCCAGCAGCTCCCTTACCTCGTACCAAGAGACCCAGTACTTC
TRBV6-5	TRBJ2-7	-	many	CASSYSLGGSYEQYF	TGTGCCAGCAGTTACTCTTTAGGAGGGAGCTACGAGCAGTACTTC
TRBV7-9	TRBJ1-2	-	many	CASSLQGTNYGYTF	TGTGCCAGCAGCTTACAGGGAACTAACTATGGCTACACCTTC